This T cell receptor beta chain was sequenced in a study of naive and memory T cell subsets. This clonotype was seen more than once but under ten times. The beta constant-region primer was an equimolar mix of two oligonucleotides covering TRBC1 and TRBC2. The ligated cDNA underwent four PCR rounds using SP2 and nested alpha and beta constant-region primers. Using its own MiXCR run on the UMI-ligation and nested PCR reads, TCRdb lists one record per CDR3 protein. Found here are just over 80,000 distinct CDR3 sequences, around 9% of them singletons; the top ten hold 1.2%. CDR1 is LGHNA, CDR2 YSLEER, per germline. With 3 bases clipped from V and 6 bases from J, the junction kept 7 bases outside the gene matches. The CDR3 sequence is 16 residues long.

The source is a human donor in good health. The chain employs TRBV4-3 and TRBJ1-4; 10 nucleotides align to TRBD1. Sequencing was done on a sample of naive CD8+ T cells from blood. CDR3 sequence (DNA): TGCGCCAGCAGCCAGGGTGACAGGGGGCGGGATGAAAAACTGTTTTTT. This sequence encodes CASSQGDRGRDEKLFF.